The 10 T cell receptor beta chains below all came from one sample that was sequenced in a study of T cells after yellow fever vaccination. MiXCR, run by TCRdb on the 5' RACE reads, gives a single entry per CDR3 protein. The data hold 200,000 to 300,000 distinct CDR3 sequences, with 3.6% observed a single time. The source material was PBMCs, sampled 15 days after the yellow fever booster vaccination. These receptors came from a man younger than 35 who received the YFV17D yellow fever vaccine.

This clonotype was seen repeatedly, ten times or more. The chain combines TRBV6-2 or TRBV6-3 with TRBJ2-2; weak D call: TRBD2 (5 bases). Germline loops: CDR1 MNHEY, CDR2 SVGEGT. Trimming took 4 bases from V and 5 from J, leaving 5 bases between them. The CDR3 consists of 12 residues. The CDR3 coding sequence is TGTGCCAGCAGTTGGGAGACCGGGGAGCTGTTTTTT. It yields the protein CASSWETGELFF.

The table lists this clonotype with many counts. The chain links TRBV6-5 to TRBJ2-7; TRBD1 aligns across 10 bases. In germline, CDR1 is MNHEY, CDR2 SVGAGI. Trimming at V came to 6 bases and at J to 4 bases, leaving 6 bases not matched to a gene. The CDR3 length is 14 residues. For the CDR3, the DNA is TGTGCCAGCAGGGAGGGACAGGGGTTTTACGAGCAGTACGTC. Its translation: CASREGQGFYEQYV.

In this sample, this clonotype turned up many times. The rearrangement uses TRBV28 and TRBJ2-5; maybe TRBD2 (5 bases). Germline CDR1 MDHEN, CDR2 SYDVKM. The CDR3 consists of 14 residues. V was clipped by 4 bases and J by 5 bases, with 14 bases between them. In DNA form, the CDR3 reads TGTGCCAGCAGTTCCGTCGGGATTTTGGAGACCCAGTACTTC. Translation gives CASSSVGILETQYF.

This clonotype has ten or more counts. The chain employs TRBV20-1 and TRBJ1-3; D is uncertain. In germline, CDR1 is DFQATT, CDR2 SNEGSKA (reference sequence). There are 14 residues in the CDR3. V was pared by 3 bases and J by 4 bases, with 13 bases between. CDR3 sequence reads: CSARPIDRGNTIYF. CDR3 coding DNA: TGCAGTGCTAGGCCGATCGACCGAGGAAACACCATATATTTT.

There are a few counts of this clonotype. V gene TRBV5-1 combines with J gene TRBJ2-7; 7 bases fit TRBD2. The CDR3 covers 15 residues. After removal of 0 bases from V and 6 bases from J, the junction contained 9 bases not matched to a gene. Germline V gene data show CDR1 as SGHRS and CDR2 as YFSETQ. CDR3 amino acids: CASSLEAGRGCEQYV. CDR3 DNA sequence: TGCGCCAGCAGCTTGGAGGCAGGGCGGGGGTGCGAGCAGTACGTC.

This clonotype has at least ten counts. In DNA form, the CDR3 reads TGCAGTGCCATACGACACGGGGGCGCTACCTACGAGCAGTACTTC. It yields the protein CSAIRHGGATYEQYF. The V gene is TRBV20-1, the J gene TRBJ2-7; D could derive from TRBD1 or TRBD2 (6 bases each). Germline CDR1 is DFQATT and CDR2 is SNEGSKA (reference sequence). This CDR3 contains 15 residues. With 6 bases removed from V and 2 bases from J, the gap between germline ends came to 20 bases.

The table lists this clonotype with many counts. This chain joins TRBV3-1 and TRBJ1-1; D may be TRBD1 (5 bases). Germline V gene lookup returns CDR1 LGHDT and CDR2 YNNKEL (reference sequence). The CDR3 covers 11 residues. Trimming stripped 7 bases from V and 4 bases from J, with 7 bases between. In nucleotides, the CDR3 is TGTGCCAGCATTGGGGCCACTGAAGCTTTCTTT. Protein product: CASIGATEAFF.

This clonotype was found many times. This chain links TRBV7-9 with TRBJ1-4; D not certain. In germline, CDR1 is SEHNR, CDR2 FQNEAQ (reference sequence). Trimming removed 8 bases from V and 4 bases from J, with 14 bases in between. CDR3 length equals 14 residues. The CDR3 loop reads CASLKEGGNEKLFF. The CDR3 nucleotides are TGTGCCAGCCTTAAGGAGGGTGGTAATGAAAAACTGTTTTTT.

This clonotype has a count of ten or more. This chain joins TRBV20-1 and TRBJ2-7; a weak D match, TRBD1 (7 bases). V lost 8 bases and J 4 bases, leaving 15 bases between the germline ends. The CDR3 spans 12 residues. Germline CDR1 and CDR2: DFQATT and SNEGSKA (reference sequence). The CDR3 protein is CSTTPGGYEQYF. In DNA, the CDR3 is TGCAGTACTACCCCAGGGGGGTACGAGCAGTACTTC.

At least ten counts were recorded for this clonotype. The CDR3 bases are TGTGCCAGCTCAAATGAACCCGACAGGGGAATGTCCAAAGAGACCCAGTACTTC. Translated, it gives CASSNEPDRGMSKETQYF. The chain recombines TRBV19 with TRBJ2-5, with 8 bases that match TRBD1. Germline V gene lookup returns CDR1 LNHDA and CDR2 SQIVND (reference sequence). The CDR3 is 18 residues long. The J segment lost 3 bases and the V segment lost 9 bases, leaving 21 bases of the junction unmatched.